The 15 T cell receptor beta chains below come from one sample, sequenced in a study of cytomegalovirus exposure and HLA in healthy donors. It was with 60 Vbeta and 13 Jbeta primers that the PCR ran. The method was immunoSEQ multiplex PCR; TCRdb's version includes in-frame clones alone and lacks a portion of them. The sample records about 83,000 clones, less than 85% being singletons. Sequencing was done on a sample of PBMCs. The receptors originated from a man in his sixties in good health and CMV-seronegative.

The chain employs TRBV30 and TRBJ1-3; D ambiguous. Germline loops: CDR1 GTSNPN, CDR2 SVGIG (reference sequence). V lost 2 bases and J lost 1, with 9 bases in between. The CDR3 length is 14 residues. In nucleotides, the CDR3 is TGTGCCTGGAGTCGGACTGATTCTGGAAACACCATATATTTT. Translation: CAWSRTDSGNTIYF.

The chain couples TRBV6-5 to TRBJ2-7; D possibly corresponds to TRBD1 (5 bases). Trimming removed 5 bases at V and 3 bases at J, with 11 bases between. Germline V gives CDR1 MNHEY, CDR2 SVGAGI. This CDR3 region has 13 residues. CDR3 loop: CASSPGHGYEQYF. CDR3 sequence (DNA): TGTGCCAGCAGTCCCGGACACGGCTACGAGCAGTACTTC.

This clone is classed as medium-sized. The CDR3: CASSLVARLALDEQFF. DNA for the CDR3: TGTGCCAGCAGCTTAGTGGCGAGACTAGCTTTAGATGAGCAGTTCTTC. The rearrangement uses TRBV7-3 and TRBJ2-1; 7 bases match TRBD2. The V gene's germline CDR1 is SGHTA and CDR2 FQGTGA. There are 16 residues in the CDR3. V gave up 2 bases and J gave up 8 bases; unmatched junction bases: 12.

A note on this clone: An end of the junction does not agree with germline; a read error may underlie this. The CDR3 loop is CASSFGGSYERYF. The CDR3 DNA reads TGTGCCAGCAGCTTCGGGGGGTCCTACGAGCGGTACTTC. The chain employs TRBV7-2 and TRBJ2-7, with 7 positions matching TRBD2. This CDR3 region has 13 residues. CDR1 and CDR2 (germline): SGHTA, FQGNSA.

This rearrangement joins TRBV7-8 to TRBJ2-5, with TRBD2 as a possible D gene (6 bases). Looked up from germline, CDR1 is SGHVS and CDR2 is FQNEAQ. The V and J ends lost 2 bases and 3 bases respectively, with 16 bases between them. This CDR3 is 16 amino acids long. In nucleotides, the CDR3 is TGTGCCAGCAGCTTAAATGGGGCGGGGCTTAAAGAGACCCAGTACTTC. Translating gives CASSLNGAGLKETQYF.

This clone was seen once. This chain joins TRBV12-5 and TRBJ1-1, with no clear D. This CDR3 spans 12 amino acids. V lost 3 bases and J 3 bases, leaving 5 bases between the germline ends. Germline V lookup: CDR1 LGHNT, CDR2 FRNRAP. CDR3 DNA: TGTGCTAGTGGTTTATCATACACTGAAGCTTTCTTT. Amino acid sequence: CASGLSYTEAFF.

This chain connects TRBV29-1 to TRBJ2-7; D not resolved. CDR1 is SQVTM and CDR2 is ANQGSEA in the germline V gene. The V gene lost 8 bases and the J gene lost 0 bases, with 14 bases spanning the gap. The CDR3 contains 13 residues. CDR3 coding DNA: TGCAGCCCTTCTATAGTCTCCTCCTACGAGCAGTACTTC. Its translation: CSPSIVSSYEQYF.

The rearrangement links TRBV6-1 to TRBJ2-5, with unresolved D. The CDR3 consists of 15 residues. V lost 5 bases to trimming and J lost 5 bases, with 18 bases between them. From germline, CDR1 is MNHNS and CDR2 SASEGT. The CDR3, as DNA: TGTGCCAGCAGTAAAAGCACGGCGGTCCGGGAGACCCAGTACTTC. Its translation is CASSKSTAVRETQYF.

This chain links TRBV2 with TRBJ1-2, with 8 nucleotides matching TRBD1. V shed 6 bases, J shed 8 bases, and the junction held 5 bases outside the gene matches. The CDR3 loop spans 12 amino acids. Germline-derived CDR1 and CDR2 are SNHLY and FYNNEI. The CDR3 coding sequence is TGTGCCAGCAGGGACAGGGTTGGAGGCTACACCTTC. Residues: CASRDRVGGYTF.

The CDR3 loop reads CASRLQGMSYGYTF. The CDR3 coding sequence is TGTGCCAGCAGGCTACAGGGAATGAGCTATGGCTACACCTTC. V and J are TRBV7-9 and TRBJ1-2; tentative D call: TRBD1 (6 bases). CDR1 is SEHNR and CDR2 is FQNEAQ in the germline V gene (reference sequence). The CDR3 is made up of 14 amino acids. Between the trimmed V and J ends, which lost 6 bases and 4 bases, there was a span of 15 bases.

The V call is TRBV5-4, the J call TRBJ2-5, with 9 bases matching TRBD2. Germline assignment: CDR1 SGHNT and CDR2 YYREEE (reference sequence). The CDR3 runs to 16 residues. V was pared by 3 bases and J by 5 bases, with 11 bases of the junction left unmatched. The DNA of the CDR3 is TGTGCCAGCAGCTCTCGTGATAGCGGGGGAGGGGAGACCCAGTACTTC. It yields the protein CASSSRDSGGGETQYF.

This clone was seen only a few times. The rearrangement joins TRBV4-1 to TRBJ1-2, with D possibly being TRBD1 (5 bases). The V end lost 5 bases, the J end lost 2 bases, and 15 bases lay between the germline ends. The germline V gene encodes CDR1 MGHRA and CDR2 YSYEKL. The CDR3 length is 15 residues. CDR3 amino acids: CASSKGQGSNYGYTF. The CDR3 DNA reads as TGCGCCAGCAGCAAAGGGCAGGGTAGCAACTATGGCTACACCTTC.

The gene calls are TRBV12-5 and TRBJ1-5; no reliable D call. Germline V gene lookup returns CDR1 LGHNT and CDR2 FRNRAP. The V end was cut by 4 bases, the J end by 6 bases, with 13 bases between. The CDR3 has 14 amino acids. CDR3 DNA: TGTGCTAGTGGTTCCGGAACACGGGGTCAGCCCCAGCATTTT. As protein: CASGSGTRGQPQHF.

The chain carries TRBV4-2 and TRBJ2-7; D unresolved. Per germline, CDR1 LGHNA and CDR2 YNFKEQ. This CDR3 contains 16 residues. The V end was cut by 1 base, the J end by 0 bases, with 13 bases between. CDR3 sequence (DNA): TGTGCCAGCAGCCAAGGCACCTCACAGATCTCCTACGAGCAGTACTTC. It specifies CASSQGTSQISYEQYF.

V gene TRBV4-1 combines with J gene TRBJ2-5; TRBD2 matches at 10 bases. The CDR3 loop spans 15 amino acids. Trimming cost V 5 bases and J 1 base; bases outside gene matches: 4. Germline-derived CDR1 and CDR2 are MGHRA and YSYEKL. CDR3 DNA: TGCGCCAGCAGCTATAGCGGGGGGTTCCAAGAGACCCAGTACTTC. It translates to CASSYSGGFQETQYF.